This T cell receptor beta chain comes out of a study of tumor-infiltrating lymphocytes in primary liver carcinoma. Study summary: Men and women, 30 to 69 years of age, made up the patients.

Unsorted bulk tissue, about 18-31 mg of it, served as the source for co-extraction of RNA and DNA. Researchers took samples from five separate regions of each tumor. Overall study results and limits: Tumor region pairs outstripped tumor-adjacent and tumor-blood pairs in overlap. Tumor samples exhibited a significantly greater top-250-clone fraction than blood samples (p = 0.039).

CDR3 length: 13 amino acids. Germline V lookup: CDR1 MNHEY, CDR2 SVGAGI. Total RNA amounting to 500 ng was the source from which TCR beta cDNA was made with a constant-region primer. Libraries covering TCR beta were generated through three nested multiplex PCR rounds (using a slightly modified ARM-PCR). The first two PCR rounds used TRBV1-TRBV30 primers with a Cbeta primer, approximately 10 cycles each. TCRdb recomputed calls from the multiplex PCR reads with MiXCR, one row per CDR3 protein. Of 150,000 to 200,000 distinct CDR3 sequences in the sample, roughly 80% are singletons; the top ten hold approximately 18%. Details on this clonotype: Its antigen remains unidentified. Germline is not matched at one junction end, which may reflect a read error.

The sequenced material came from tumor tissue from primary liver carcinoma. This sequence originates from a man in his forties with primary liver carcinoma and hepatitis B virus infection. The J gene is TRBJ2-2, the V gene TRBV6-5, with D perhaps given as TRBD1 or TRBD2 (5 bases each). For the CDR3, the DNA is TGTGCCGGCACTTACCAGGACACCGGGGAGTTGTTTTTT. Its translation: CAGTYQDTGELFF.